Listed here is a single T cell receptor beta chain. The antigen is undetermined. These data are taken from a study of T cell responses to AZD1222 COVID-19 vaccine. Study-wide results and limits: Donors in the cohort were predominantly white British and more often female, and clonal diversity was possibly underestimated. Samples come after the peak T cell response, not at day 14.

Assay used: immunoSEQ multiplex PCR; TCRdb lists only in-frame clones, some missing. This table has 150,000 to 200,000 clones, around 90% appearing once. This CDR3 spans 14 amino acids. V was pared by 6 bases and J by 4 bases, with 18 bases between. The germline V gene has CDR1 SQVTM and CDR2 ANQGSEA. This chain uses TRBV29-1 with TRBJ1-2, with a weak D call TRBD1 (6 bases). The clonotype originates from an adult in good health. The sequences come from peripheral blood, collected on day 0 of AZD1222 vaccination. The CDR3 region is CSVAGQSQGYGYTF. CDR3 sequence (DNA): TGCAGCGTCGCTGGACAGTCCCAGGGCTATGGCTACACCTTC.